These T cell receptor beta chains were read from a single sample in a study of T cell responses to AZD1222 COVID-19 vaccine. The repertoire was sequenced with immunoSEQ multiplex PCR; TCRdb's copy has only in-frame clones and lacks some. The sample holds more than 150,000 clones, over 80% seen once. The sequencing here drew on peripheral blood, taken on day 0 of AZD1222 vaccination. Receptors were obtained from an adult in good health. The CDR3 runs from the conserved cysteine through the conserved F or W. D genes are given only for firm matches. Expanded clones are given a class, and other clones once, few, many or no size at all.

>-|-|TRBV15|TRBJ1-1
CATSRLTGKVLGDTEAFF
TGTGCCACCAGCAGACTTACAGGGAAGGTTTTAGGGGACACTGAAGCTTTCTTT
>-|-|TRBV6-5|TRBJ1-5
CASMKGQGGDFQHF
TGTGCCAGCATGAAAGGGCAGGGTGGTGATTTCCAGCATTTT
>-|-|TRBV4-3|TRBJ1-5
CASSQDSSNQPQHF
TGCGCCAGCAGCCAAGATAGTAGCAATCAGCCCCAGCATTTT
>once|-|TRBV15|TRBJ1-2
CATSRDPQGPNYGYTF
TGTGCCACCAGCAGAGACCCCCAGGGACCTAACTATGGCTACACCTTC
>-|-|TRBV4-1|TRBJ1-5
CASSQDGAGRGSNQPQHF
TGCGCCAGCAGCCAAGACGGGGCTGGGAGGGGAAGCAATCAGCCCCAGCATTTT
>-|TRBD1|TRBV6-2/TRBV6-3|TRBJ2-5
CASSYPTGGEETQYF
TGTGCCAGCAGTTACCCCACAGGGGGTGAAGAGACCCAGTACTTC
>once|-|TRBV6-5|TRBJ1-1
CASSYGAAQFTEAFF
TGTGCCAGCAGTTATGGGGCAGCTCAGTTCACTGAAGCTTTCTTT
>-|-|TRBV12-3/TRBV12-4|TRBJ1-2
CASSPSNYGYTF
TGTGCCAGCAGCCCTAGTAACTATGGCTACACCTTC
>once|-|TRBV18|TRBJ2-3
CASSRSQGRRTDTQYF
TGTGCCAGCTCCCGATCCCAGGGGCGCCGGACAGATACGCAGTATTTT
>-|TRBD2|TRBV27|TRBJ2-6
CASSPIGLAGSSGANVLTF
TGTGCCAGCAGTCCTATCGGACTAGCGGGGAGCTCTGGGGCCAACGTCCTGACTTTC
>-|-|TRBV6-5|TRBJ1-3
CASKRMNSGNTIYF
TGTGCCAGCAAACGGATGAACTCTGGAAACACCATATATTTT
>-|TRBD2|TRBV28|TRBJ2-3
CASSSPRLAGTDTQYF
TGTGCCAGCAGTTCCCCCCGACTAGCCGGCACAGATACGCAGTATTTT
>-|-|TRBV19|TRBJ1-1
CASSIRGGETEAFF
TGTGCCAGTAGTATAAGGGGGGGGGAGACTGAAGCTTTCTTT
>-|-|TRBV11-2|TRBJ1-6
CASSSNHGGNSPLHF
TGTGCCAGCAGCTCCAACCACGGGGGTAATTCACCCCTCCACTTT
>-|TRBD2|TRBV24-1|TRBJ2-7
CATSDISGREGYEQYF
TGTGCCACCAGTGACATTAGCGGGAGAGAGGGCTACGAGCAGTACTTC
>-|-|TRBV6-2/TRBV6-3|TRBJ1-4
CASSHRQALNEKLFF
TGTGCCAGCAGTCACCGGCAGGCGCTTAATGAAAAACTGTTTTTT
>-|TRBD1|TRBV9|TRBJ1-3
CASSPGDSSGNTIYF
TGTGCCAGCAGCCCAGGGGACAGCTCTGGAAACACCATATATTTT
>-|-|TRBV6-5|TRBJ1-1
CASFPRAANTEAFF
TGTGCCAGCTTCCCGAGGGCAGCGAACACTGAAGCTTTCTTT
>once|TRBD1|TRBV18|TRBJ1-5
CASSRDRGPDQPQHF
TGTGCCAGCTCACGGGACAGGGGGCCGGACCAGCCCCAGCATTTT
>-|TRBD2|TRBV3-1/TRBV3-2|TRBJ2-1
CASSQGGGRDPFF
TGTGCCAGCAGCCAAGGTGGGGGGAGGGACCCCTTCTTC
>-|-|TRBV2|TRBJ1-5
CASTLLGTGNQPQHF
TGTGCCAGCACTTTGCTGGGCACGGGCAATCAGCCCCAGCATTTT
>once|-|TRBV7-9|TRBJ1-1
CASTQVPNTEAFF
TGTGCCAGCACCCAGGTCCCGAACACTGAAGCTTTCTTT
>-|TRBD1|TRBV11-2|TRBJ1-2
CASSYGAGGDYGYTF
TGTGCCAGCAGCTATGGAGCAGGGGGCGACTATGGCTACACCTTC
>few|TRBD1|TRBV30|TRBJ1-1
CAWDRENTEAFF
TGTGCCTGGGACAGGGAGAACACTGAAGCTTTCTTT
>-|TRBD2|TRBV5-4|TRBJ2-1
CASRVSGRSYNEQFF
TGTGCCAGCAGGGTTAGCGGGAGATCCTACAATGAGCAGTTCTTC
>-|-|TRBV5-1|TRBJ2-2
CASSLAGQTGELFF
TGCGCCAGCAGCTTGGCCGGGCAAACCGGGGAGCTGTTTTTT
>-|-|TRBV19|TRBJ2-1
CASRPTWDRYNEQFF
TGTGCCAGTAGGCCTACCTGGGACCGATACAATGAGCAGTTCTTC
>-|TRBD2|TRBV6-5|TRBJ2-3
CASSPTSGSADTQYF
TGTGCCAGCAGCCCGACTAGCGGGAGTGCGGATACGCAGTATTTT
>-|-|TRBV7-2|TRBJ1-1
CASSLGGSTEAFF
TGTGCCAGCAGCTTAGGGGGGAGCACTGAAGCTTTCTTT
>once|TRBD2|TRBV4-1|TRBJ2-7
CASSQDFSGSSYEQYF
TGCGCCAGCAGCCAAGACTTCAGCGGGAGCTCCTACGAGCAGTACTTC
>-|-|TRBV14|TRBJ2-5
CASSQWGTQYF
TGTGCCAGCAGCCAATGGGGGACCCAGTACTTC
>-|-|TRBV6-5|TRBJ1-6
CASSYAYNSPLHF
TGTGCCAGCAGTTACGCCTATAATTCACCCCTCCACTTT
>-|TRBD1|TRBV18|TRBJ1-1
CASSPRQGVSEAFF
TGTGCCAGCTCACCGCGACAGGGGGTGTCGGAAGCTTTCTTT
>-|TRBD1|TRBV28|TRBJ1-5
CASSLGQGNNQPQHF
TGTGCCAGCAGCTTGGGACAGGGAAACAATCAGCCCCAGCATTTT
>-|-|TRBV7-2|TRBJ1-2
CASSPELRNYGYTF
TGTGCCAGCAGCCCAGAGTTACGAAACTATGGCTACACCTTC
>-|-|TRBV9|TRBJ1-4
CASSVGGDPNEKLFF
TGTGCCAGCAGCGTAGGGGGGGACCCTAATGAAAAACTGTTTTTT
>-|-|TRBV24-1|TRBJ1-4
CATSDAGTPTGKLFF
TGTGCCACCAGTGATGCCGGGACCCCGACGGGAAAACTGTTTTTT
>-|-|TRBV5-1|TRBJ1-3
CASSLEGVTGNTIYF
TGCGCCAGCAGCTTGGAGGGGGTGACTGGAAACACCATATATTTT
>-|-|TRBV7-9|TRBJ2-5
CASSLYQETQYF
TGTGCCAGCAGCCTGTACCAAGAGACCCAGTACTTC
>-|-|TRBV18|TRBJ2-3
CASGQTAGGTDTQYF
TGTGCCTCCGGGCAGACGGCGGGCGGCACAGATACGCAGTATTTT
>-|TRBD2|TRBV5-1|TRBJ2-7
CASRLAASYEQYF
TGCGCCAGCAGACTAGCGGCGTCCTACGAGCAGTACTTC
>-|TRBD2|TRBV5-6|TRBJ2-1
CASSAGLAVYNEQFF
TGTGCCAGCAGCGCGGGACTAGCGGTATACAATGAGCAGTTCTTC
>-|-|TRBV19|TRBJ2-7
CASSIVLGNRDSYEQYF
TGTGCCAGTAGTATAGTGCTGGGGAACAGGGATTCCTACGAGCAGTACTTC
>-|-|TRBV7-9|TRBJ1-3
CASSPPQGKPSGNTIYF
TGTGCCAGCAGCCCCCCGCAGGGAAAACCTTCTGGAAACACCATATATTTT
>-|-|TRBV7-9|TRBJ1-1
CASSHWEITEAFF
TGTGCCAGCAGCCATTGGGAGATTACTGAAGCTTTCTTT